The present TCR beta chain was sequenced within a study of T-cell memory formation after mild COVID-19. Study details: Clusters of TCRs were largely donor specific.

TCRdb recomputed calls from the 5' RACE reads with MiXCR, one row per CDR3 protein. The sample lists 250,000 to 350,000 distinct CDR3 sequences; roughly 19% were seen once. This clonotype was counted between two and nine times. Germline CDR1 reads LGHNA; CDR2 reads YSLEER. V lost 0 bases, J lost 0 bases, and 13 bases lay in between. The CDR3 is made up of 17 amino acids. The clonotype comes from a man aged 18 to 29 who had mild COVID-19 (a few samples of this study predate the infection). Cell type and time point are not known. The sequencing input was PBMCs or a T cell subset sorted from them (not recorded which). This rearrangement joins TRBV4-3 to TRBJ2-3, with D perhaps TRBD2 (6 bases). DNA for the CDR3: TGCGCCAGCAGCCAAGATCTGGGGACTGTCAGCACAGATACGCAGTATTTT. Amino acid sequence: CASSQDLGTVSTDTQYF.